Listed below are T cell receptor beta chains from one sample, sequenced in a study of blood T cell repertoires in COVID-19. This table comes from immunoSEQ multiplex PCR, and its TCRdb copy is limited to in-frame clones, with some not included. The sample lists some 210,000 clones; 89% were seen once. The sample comprised peripheral blood. The source is a woman in her thirties or forties with acute or convalescent COVID-19. The CDR3 runs from the conserved cysteine through the conserved F or W. D genes are given only for firm matches. Size tells how often a clone was seen (once, few, many) or the class of an expanded clone, and some rows leave it out.

TRBD1	-	TRBJ1-2	13	TRBV30	CAWSLRQGDGYTF	TGTGCCTGGAGTTTGAGACAGGGCGATGGCTACACCTTC
-	-	TRBJ2-2	17	TRBV5-4	CASSLDLETSNTGELFF	TGTGCCAGCAGCTTGGACTTGGAGACTTCGAACACCGGGGAGCTGTTTTTT
-	once	TRBJ2-3	11	TRBV20-1	CSAARLDTQYF	TGCAGTGCGGCGAGACTGGATACGCAGTATTTT
TRBD2	-	TRBJ2-1	16	TRBV3-1/TRBV3-2	CASSLLGGGAGSEQFF	TGTGCCAGCAGCCTCCTGGGCGGGGGGGCAGGAAGTGAGCAGTTCTTC
-	once	TRBJ1-1	17	TRBV11-2	CASSLRSVRVMRTEAFF	TGTGCCAGCAGCCTCCGGTCAGTGCGGGTCATGAGAACTGAAGCTTTCTTT
-	-	TRBJ1-1	15	TRBV14	CASSTLGGLNTEAFF	TGTGCCAGCAGCACCCTAGGGGGACTGAACACTGAAGCTTTCTTT
TRBD1	-	TRBJ2-2	15	TRBV11-2	CASSTHRGRGGELFF	TGTGCCAGCAGCACCCACAGGGGGCGAGGCGGGGAGCTGTTTTTT
TRBD1	-	TRBJ1-5	15	TRBV30	CAWREKGAWDQPQHF	TGTGCCTGGAGGGAGAAGGGGGCGTGGGATCAGCCCCAGCATTTT
TRBD1	-	TRBJ2-1	17	TRBV18	CASSPETGTVSYNEQFF	TGTGCCAGCTCACCCGAGACAGGGACGGTTTCGTACAATGAGCAGTTCTTC
TRBD1	-	TRBJ1-4	14	TRBV5-6	CASSWGTGNEKLFF	TGTGCCAGCTCTTGGGGGACAGGGAATGAAAAACTGTTTTTT
TRBD1	-	TRBJ1-1	14	TRBV7-9	CASSLGRGQAEAFF	TGTGCCAGCAGCTTAGGAAGGGGGCAGGCTGAAGCTTTCTTT
-	-	TRBJ1-6	14	TRBV6-4	CASNPAGDNSPLHF	TGTGCCAGCAACCCGGCGGGGGATAATTCACCCCTCCACTTT
TRBD1	-	TRBJ1-1	12	TRBV2	CASCGQGREAFF	TGTGCCAGCTGCGGACAGGGCCGAGAAGCTTTCTTT
-	once	TRBJ1-6	14	TRBV9	CASSVRTANSPLHF	TGTGCCAGCAGCGTAAGGACAGCGAATTCACCCCTCCACTTT
-	-	TRBJ1-5	13	TRBV21-1	CATSAGRNQPQHF	TGTGCCACCTCGGCAGGGCGAAATCAGCCCCAGCATTTT
-	-	TRBJ1-2	13	TRBV19	CASGRGFNYGYTF	TGTGCCAGTGGACGAGGGTTCAACTATGGCTACACCTTC
-	once	TRBJ1-6	15	TRBV18	CASSAIDDSNSPLHF	TGTGCCAGCTCAGCAATTGATGACTCCAATTCACCCCTCCACTTT
-	-	TRBJ1-6	15	TRBV4-2	CASSQESSVNSPLHF	TGTGCCAGCAGCCAAGAAAGTTCGGTTAATTCACCCCTCCACTTT
-	-	TRBJ1-6	15	TRBV9	CASSVGPGKGSPLHF	TGTGCCAGCAGCGTAGGGCCAGGGAAGGGTTCACCCCTCCACTTT
TRBD1	-	TRBJ2-2	17	TRBV7-8	CASSSRPRQGEVGELFF	TGTGCCAGCAGCTCCCGACCCAGACAGGGGGAGGTGGGGGAGCTGTTTTTT
-	-	TRBJ1-2	13	TRBV15	CATVGEGRHGYTF	TGTGCCACGGTAGGGGAGGGAAGGCATGGCTACACCTTC
-	-	TRBJ1-1	13	TRBV7-6	CASSTQLNTEAFF	TGTGCCAGCAGCACGCAGTTGAACACTGAAGCTTTCTTT
-	-	TRBJ1-1	15	TRBV4-2	CASSQVGAINTEAFF	TGTGCCAGCAGCCAAGTAGGGGCGATTAACACTGAAGCTTTCTTT
TRBD1	-	TRBJ1-3	14	TRBV29-1	CSVERGTGGNTIYF	TGCAGCGTTGAAAGGGGGACAGGTGGAAACACCATATATTTT
-	-	TRBJ2-2	16	TRBV24-1	CATSPWGEPASGELFF	TGTGCCACCAGTCCCTGGGGAGAACCCGCCAGCGGGGAGCTGTTTTTT
-	-	TRBJ1-6	13	TRBV2	CASTLQKSSPLHF	TGTGCCAGCACCCTCCAGAAAAGTTCACCCCTCCACTTT
TRBD1	-	TRBJ2-3	16	TRBV24-1	CATSDPGTGFSDTQYF	TGTGCCACCAGTGATCCCGGGACAGGTTTCTCAGATACGCAGTATTTT
-	-	TRBJ1-1	15	TRBV11-2	CASSSFRDKNTEAFF	TGTGCCAGCAGCTCATTCCGGGACAAAAACACTGAAGCTTTCTTT
TRBD1	-	TRBJ2-2	12	TRBV18	CASSLGQGELFF	TGTGCCAGCTCACTGGGACAGGGGGAGCTGTTTTTT
TRBD1	-	TRBJ1-2	19	TRBV7-8	CASSSPSRDSASANYGYTF	TGTGCCAGCAGCTCACCAAGCCGGGACAGTGCGTCCGCAAACTATGGCTACACCTTC
TRBD2	-	TRBJ2-5	16	TRBV27	CASSLLAGLEGETQYF	TGTGCCAGCAGTTTACTAGCGGGCCTAGAGGGAGAGACCCAGTACTTC
TRBD2	-	TRBJ2-1	17	TRBV18	CASSPPRGGRTYNEQFF	TGTGCCAGCTCACCACCTCGGGGGGGCAGGACCTACAATGAGCAGTTCTTC
-	-	TRBJ1-1	18	TRBV14	CASSQGIRRLGPNTEAFF	TGTGCCAGCAGCCAAGGGATAAGGCGGTTGGGGCCGAACACTGAAGCTTTCTTT
-	once	TRBJ1-5	15	TRBV4-1	CASSQGPQGSQPQHF	TGCGCCAGCAGCCAAGGTCCCCAGGGTAGTCAGCCCCAGCATTTT
TRBD1	-	TRBJ1-1	16	TRBV18	CASSPKGQGGSTEAFF	TGTGCCAGCTCACCGAAGGGACAGGGGGGAAGCACTGAAGCTTTCTTT
TRBD1	-	TRBJ2-2	15	TRBV19	CASSRQGVTTGELFF	TGTGCCAGTAGTAGACAGGGGGTGACCACCGGGGAGCTGTTTTTT
-	-	TRBJ1-2	17	TRBV9	CASSVGRGGDTNYGYTF	TGTGCCAGCAGCGTAGGAAGGGGGGGAGACACTAACTATGGCTACACCTTC
-	-	TRBJ2-5	13	TRBV21-1	CASLSSPGETQYF	TGTGCCAGCCTCTCCTCGCCAGGGGAGACCCAGTACTTC
TRBD1	-	TRBJ1-3	16	TRBV11-2	CASSPQRTGVRNTIYF	TGTGCCAGCAGCCCACAAAGAACAGGGGTGAGAAACACCATATATTTT
TRBD2	many	TRBJ2-3	19	TRBV24-1	CATSDPSPAAGGNTDTQYF	TGTGCCACCAGTGATCCCTCCCCCGCAGCGGGGGGCAACACAGATACGCAGTATTTT
-	-	TRBJ2-2	15	TRBV2	CASSPRQGNTGELFF	TGTGCCAGCAGCCCACGCCAGGGGAACACCGGGGAGCTGTTTTTT
-	few	TRBJ2-1	17	TRBV4-1	CASSQDGGGQQYNEQFF	TGCGCCAGCAGCCAAGATGGCGGGGGCCAACAATACAATGAGCAGTTCTTC
-	-	TRBJ1-1	15	TRBV7-3	CASSSRRGVGTEAFF	TGTGCCAGCAGCTCCCGGCGGGGGGTAGGCACTGAAGCTTTCTTT
TRBD1	-	TRBJ1-1	15	TRBV29-1	CSVEDFDRGRAEAFF	TGCAGCGTTGAAGATTTCGACAGGGGAAGGGCTGAAGCTTTCTTT
-	-	TRBJ1-6	14	TRBV5-5	CASSFAGGNSPLHF	TGTGCCAGCAGCTTCGCCGGGGGTAATTCACCCCTCCACTTT
TRBD1	-	TRBJ2-2	16	TRBV3-1/TRBV3-2	CASSQRGQGVTGELFF	TGTGCCAGCAGCCAAAGGGGACAGGGGGTTACCGGGGAGCTGTTTTTT
-	-	TRBJ2-3	19	TRBV19	CASSLRVRSQGWGTDTQYF	TGTGCCAGTAGCCTACGGGTTCGATCACAGGGTTGGGGCACAGATACGCAGTATTTT
TRBD1	-	TRBJ1-1	16	TRBV19	CASRTDRGGKNTEAFF	TGTGCCAGTAGGACGGACAGGGGAGGAAAAAACACTGAAGCTTTCTTT
-	-	TRBJ1-2	17	TRBV15	CATSRDYSGGRGYGYTF	TGTGCCACCAGCAGAGATTATTCTGGGGGGAGAGGCTATGGCTACACCTTC
-	-	TRBJ1-1	15	TRBV7-3	CASSLAGARNTEAFF	TGTGCCAGCAGCTTGGCAGGGGCGAGGAACACTGAAGCTTTCTTT
TRBD2	-	TRBJ2-1	17	TRBV15	CATSGGLAGVRDNEQFF	TGTGCCACCAGCGGAGGACTAGCGGGGGTCCGGGACAATGAGCAGTTCTTC
-	-	TRBJ1-6	16	TRBV6-5	CASSYSMGSPGSPLHF	TGTGCCAGCAGTTACTCAATGGGCAGCCCAGGGTCACCCCTCCACTTT
-	-	TRBJ1-2	15	TRBV5-6	CASSRTTGYNYGYTF	TGTGCCAGCAGCCGAACAACAGGATATAACTATGGCTACACCTTC